A selection of T cell receptor beta chains follows, all from one sample in a study of blood T cell repertoires in COVID-19. Clones were read by immunoSEQ multiplex PCR, and TCRdb kept only the in-frame ones, dropping some. In the table there are some 400,000 clones, about four fifths of which are singletons. The sample comprised peripheral blood. Receptors were obtained from a human donor with acute or convalescent COVID-19. The donor label of this sample is uncertain. Both conserved end residues are part of each CDR3. The D gene is left open where the match is weak. Rows may omit the clone size; those that give it use once, few, many or a size class.

size	D	V	J	CDR3	DNA
.	.	TRBV13	TRBJ1-2	CASSSTGRVDYGYTF	TGTGCCAGCAGCTCTACAGGGAGGGTGGACTATGGCTACACCTTC
.	TRBD1	TRBV7-2	TRBJ1-6	CASSLRSDRVDNSPLHF	TGTGCCAGCAGCTTAAGATCCGACAGGGTAGATAATTCACCCCTCCACTTT
.	TRBD1	TRBV6-5	TRBJ1-1	CASSFDRGRTEAFF	TGTGCCAGCAGTTTCGACAGGGGGAGGACTGAAGCTTTCTTT
.	.	TRBV5-1	TRBJ2-2	CASSLGGIGQHTGELFF	TGCGCCAGCAGCTTGGGAGGTATCGGACAGCACACCGGGGAGCTGTTTTTT
.	.	TRBV19	TRBJ2-2	CASSIKGTGELFF	TGTGCCAGTAGTATAAAGGGGACCGGGGAGCTGTTTTTT
.	.	TRBV15	TRBJ1-5	CATSSTGVGNQPQHF	TGTGCCACCAGCAGTACCGGGGTTGGCAATCAGCCCCAGCATTTT
.	TRBD1	TRBV30	TRBJ2-2	CAWCYRGSNTGELFF	TGTGCCTGGTGCTACAGGGGATCGAACACCGGGGAGCTGTTTTTT
.	.	TRBV15	TRBJ2-7	CATSRGGRGPYEQYF	TGTGCCACCAGCAGGGGTGGCAGGGGACCCTACGAGCAGTACTTC
.	TRBD1	TRBV6-5	TRBJ1-2	CASGSTGTGEYGYTF	TGTGCCAGCGGCTCGACCGGGACAGGGGAGTATGGCTACACCTTC
.	.	TRBV19	TRBJ1-3	CASSSSRVLTSGNTIYF	TGTGCCAGTAGTTCCTCACGGGTCCTGACCTCTGGAAACACCATATATTTT
.	TRBD2	TRBV29-1	TRBJ2-1	CSTTSGVFALSFF	TGCAGCACTACTAGCGGGGTGTTTGCTTTATCGTTCTTC
few	TRBD2	TRBV10-2	TRBJ2-7	CASSWTSGRAGYEQYF	TGCGCCAGCAGTTGGACTAGCGGGAGGGCCGGCTACGAGCAGTACTTC
.	TRBD1	TRBV7-9	TRBJ2-1	CASSWGPGQGADEQFF	TGTGCCAGCAGCTGGGGGCCGGGACAGGGGGCTGATGAGCAGTTCTTC
.	.	TRBV5-4	TRBJ2-7	CASSLGRGKGHEQYF	TGTGCCAGCAGCTTGGGGCGCGGGAAGGGGCACGAGCAGTACTTC
.	.	TRBV4-1	TRBJ2-7	CASSQSPSGRAYEQYF	TGCGCCAGCAGCCAATCCCCCTCGGGCAGGGCCTACGAGCAGTACTTC
.	.	TRBV4-1	TRBJ1-3	CASSQGGLRNTIYF	TGCGCCAGCAGCCAAGGAGGACTGAGGAACACCATATATTTT